This is a list of T cell receptor beta chains from one sample in a study of identical twins. From the 5' RACE reads, TCRdb called clonotypes with MiXCR, one entry per CDR3 protein. The sample includes hundreds of thousands of distinct CDR3 sequences, roughly 6.2% of them seen just once. The sequenced sample consisted of naive T cells sorted from blood. These receptors were taken from a young man in good health. The CDR3 runs from the conserved cysteine through the conserved F or W. A D gene is named only where the DNA matches it firmly. The size of a clone is reported for some rows only, either as once, few or many, or as a class for expanded clones.

many	TRBV13	TRBJ2-7	TRBD1	TGTGCCAGCAGCCCTAGGACAGGGGTCTACGAGCAGTACTTC	CASSPRTGVYEQYF
-	TRBV24-1	TRBJ2-1	TRBD2	TGTGCCACCAGTGTCGGGACTAGGAGCGACAATGAGCAGTTCTTC	CATSVGTRSDNEQFF
many	TRBV7-9	TRBJ2-3	TRBD1	TGTGCCAGCAGCTTAGGGGACAGGGATGCGGATACGCAGTATTTT	CASSLGDRDADTQYF
-	TRBV27	TRBJ2-7	-	TGTGCCAGCAGTTTCAGCCAACACTACGAGCAGTACTTC	CASSFSQHYEQYF
-	TRBV19	TRBJ2-4	-	TGTGCCAGTAGGCGGCGGGACGGCCTAGCCAAAAACATTCAGTACTTC	CASRRRDGLAKNIQYF
-	TRBV12-3/TRBV12-4	TRBJ2-1	TRBD1	TGTGCCAGCAGCAGGGGACAGGGGCGGTTCAATGAGCAGTTCTTC	CASSRGQGRFNEQFF
many	TRBV4-1	TRBJ2-7	-	TGCGCCAGCAGCCAAGATGAGGTCACATCCTCTTACGAGCAGTACTTC	CASSQDEVTSSYEQYF
many	TRBV20-1	TRBJ2-3	-	TGCAGTGCTTTAAAACAGAGGACAGATACGCAGTATTTT	CSALKQRTDTQYF
-	TRBV20-1	TRBJ2-1	TRBD2	TGCAGTGCTAGAGAGGGACTAGCGGGAGGGTGGGGTGAGCAGTTCTTC	CSAREGLAGGWGEQFF
many	TRBV28	TRBJ2-1	TRBD2	TGTGCCAGCAGTTTAATCGGCGGGAGCGAGGGTGAGCAGTTCTTC	CASSLIGGSEGEQFF
many	TRBV9	TRBJ2-7	-	TGTGCCAGCAGCGTTGAGGTCGCCTACGAGCAGTACTTC	CASSVEVAYEQYF
-	TRBV6-2/TRBV6-3	TRBJ2-1	-	TGTGCCAGCAGAGACGGCCTTAATTACGGTGAGCAGTTCTTC	CASRDGLNYGEQFF
-	TRBV9	TRBJ2-5	TRBD2	TGTGCCAGCGCTAGCGGGAGGTCATGGGAGACCCAGTACTTC	CASASGRSWETQYF
-	TRBV12-3/TRBV12-4	TRBJ1-1	-	TGTGCCAGCAGCCCAGATGGTCCTGAAGCTTTCTTT	CASSPDGPEAFF
many	TRBV15	TRBJ2-3	-	TGTGCCACCAGCAGAGATACGGATCCGTCTAGCACAGATACGCAGTATTTT	CATSRDTDPSSTDTQYF
few	TRBV4-1	TRBJ1-4	TRBD1	TGCGCCAGCAGCCAAGGGACAGGTGTTGGTGAAAAACTGTTTTTT	CASSQGTGVGEKLFF
few	TRBV5-1	TRBJ2-1	TRBD2	TGCGCCAGCAGCTTGGTCGGGGGGGCGATCTACAATGAGCAGTTCTTC	CASSLVGGAIYNEQFF
many	TRBV12-3/TRBV12-4	TRBJ1-5	-	TGTGCCAGCAGTTACGCCTTAATGACCCAGCATTTT	CASSYALMTQHF
many	TRBV24-1	TRBJ2-2	TRBD1	TGTGCCACCAGTGATTTCACACAGGGGGCAACCGGGGAGCTGTTTTTT	CATSDFTQGATGELFF
many	TRBV12-3/TRBV12-4	TRBJ2-1	TRBD2	TGTGCCAGCAGTCCTCTAGCGGGAGGTTACGATGAGCAGTTCTTC	CASSPLAGGYDEQFF
-	TRBV6-2/TRBV6-3	TRBJ2-5	-	TGTGCCAGCAGTTCACGGGGAATTGGCGAGACCCAGTACTTC	CASSSRGIGETQYF
-	TRBV11-2	TRBJ1-2	TRBD1	TGTGCCAGCAGACGGGACAGTTGGAGCTACACCTTC	CASRRDSWSYTF
few	TRBV5-5	TRBJ1-4	-	TGTGCCAGCAGCTTCGGACCGGTAGAAAAACTGTTTTTT	CASSFGPVEKLFF
few	TRBV7-2	TRBJ2-5	TRBD2	TGTGCCAGCAGCGGAGCGGGAGGTCCCGAGACCCAGTACTTC	CASSGAGGPETQYF
-	TRBV3-1	TRBJ1-6	-	TGTGCCAGCAGCCATGGGGCAAATCGAGGTACACCCCTCCACTTT	CASSHGANRGTPLHF
few	TRBV2	TRBJ2-3	TRBD2	TGTGCCAGCAGTTCACAGCGGGGCCCCTGGGGGGATACGCAGTATTTT	CASSSQRGPWGDTQYF
many	TRBV11-2	TRBJ2-2	-	TGTGCCAGCAGCCCCTTCGCTCTAGTCACCGGGGAGCTGTTTTTT	CASSPFALVTGELFF
many	TRBV6-4	TRBJ2-2	-	TGTGCCAGCAGTGACACCGCGAACACCGGGGAGCTGTTTTTT	CASSDTANTGELFF
many	TRBV29-1	TRBJ1-1	-	TGCAGCGTTGAAGGGGGAGGGTACACTGAAGCTTTCTTT	CSVEGGGYTEAFF
many	TRBV20-1	TRBJ2-3	TRBD2	TGCAGTGGACTAGCGGGCCCAAGGCAGTATTTT	CSGLAGPRQYF
-	TRBV30	TRBJ1-3	-	TGTGCCTGGAGACTGTCCATGGGTCCGGGTGGAAACACCATATATTTT	CAWRLSMGPGGNTIYF
few	TRBV20-1	TRBJ2-1	-	TGCAGTGCTAGGCGGGATGACAGGAGATACAATGAGCAGTTCTTC	CSARRDDRRYNEQFF
-	TRBV5-1	TRBJ2-5	TRBD1	TGCGCCAGCAGCTTGGGGCACCAGACAGGGGGTAGTGAGACCCAGTACTTC	CASSLGHQTGGSETQYF
-	TRBV7-9	TRBJ2-1	-	TGTGCCAGCAGAGCGGAATCGTACAATGAGCAGTTCTTC	CASRAESYNEQFF
many	TRBV20-1	TRBJ1-2	-	TGCAGTGCTAGAGACAGGGACTATGGCTACACCTTC	CSARDRDYGYTF
many	TRBV5-1	TRBJ1-6	-	TGCGCCAGCAGCTCTAATAATTCACCCCTCCACTTT	CASSSNNSPLHF
many	TRBV9	TRBJ1-2	-	TGTGCCAGCAGCGTAGTTGGACACCGTATCTATGGCTACACCTTC	CASSVVGHRIYGYTF
many	TRBV5-1	TRBJ2-3	TRBD2	TGCGCCAGCAGCTTTCTAGCGGGAGGGAGAGATACGCAGTATTTT	CASSFLAGGRDTQYF
-	TRBV5-1	TRBJ1-1	-	TGCGCCAGCAGCTTGGTGGGGTTCTCTGAAGCTTTCTTT	CASSLVGFSEAFF
many	TRBV7-9	TRBJ2-5	-	TGTGCCAGCAGCGCCGACAGCCCGATCCAAGAGACCCAGTACTTC	CASSADSPIQETQYF
few	TRBV5-1	TRBJ1-1	-	TGCGCCAGCAGCTTGGAACAGGAGCTTGAAGCTTTCTTT	CASSLEQELEAFF
many	TRBV6-5	TRBJ2-1	TRBD1	TGTGCCAGCAGTTACTCTATGGACAGGGCGTACAATGAGCAGTTCTTC	CASSYSMDRAYNEQFF
few	TRBV12-3/TRBV12-4	TRBJ1-2	-	TGTGCCAGCAGTTTGACAGGTGGGACGGGCTACACCTTC	CASSLTGGTGYTF
many	TRBV12-3/TRBV12-4	TRBJ2-1	TRBD2	TGTGCCAGCAGCATGGGACTAGGGGACAATGAGCAGTTCTTC	CASSMGLGDNEQFF
many	TRBV20-1	TRBJ2-1	-	TGCAGTGCTAGAGATTCAATGGCAGGAGTCTACAATGAGCAGTTCTTC	CSARDSMAGVYNEQFF
-	TRBV4-2	TRBJ2-1	-	TGTGCCAGCAGCCAAACTTTGGGGACTGATGTTCGCAATGAGCAGTTCTTC	CASSQTLGTDVRNEQFF
-	TRBV7-8	TRBJ1-4	-	TGTGCCAGCAGCGTAGCATCGGGCCTCCCGCCCTTTACTGAAAAACTGTTTTTT	CASSVASGLPPFTEKLFF
few	TRBV7-9	TRBJ2-3	TRBD2	TGTGCCAGCAGCTTAGCGGGAGGGCAATCAGATACGCAGTATTTT	CASSLAGGQSDTQYF
-	TRBV24-1	TRBJ2-5	-	TGTGCCACCAGTGATTCCGGCAGGCTCGAAGAGACCCAGTACTTC	CATSDSGRLEETQYF